This TCR beta chain originates from a study of human thymus T cells. TCRdb's copy holds only in-frame clones and misses some; the assay was immunoSEQ multiplex PCR. Here the sample spans some 130,000 clones, about 95% being singletons. V was pared by 7 bases and J by 4 bases, with 10 bases of the junction left unmatched. Germline values: CDR1 LNHDA, CDR2 SQIVND (reference sequence). The CDR3 is made up of 15 amino acids. In corrective heart surgery, resections were taken, and these provided the thymus tissue. Sequencing was performed on thymus tissue. The TCR sequence derives from a boy under three years old with a congenital heart defect but otherwise immunologically healthy. This sequence joins TRBV19 and TRBJ1-1; TRBD1 agrees at 9 bases. The CDR3 DNA reads as TGTGCCAGTACCCCTGGTCCGGACAGGGGCACTGAAGCTTTCTTT. Protein sequence: CASTPGPDRGTEAFF.